The clone carrying this T cell receptor beta chain was recorded many times. Its matching antigen is unknown. Sequencing was performed with immunoSEQ multiplex PCR; in TCRdb, only in-frame clones are kept and a portion is missing. The sample shows approximately 44,000 clones, none of them appearing just once. This specimen belongs to a study of T cell clonality in common variable immunodeficiency. Both groups were predominantly of Caucasian heritage. Donors gave 5 to 8 ml heparinized peripheral whole blood. Overall study results and limits: CVID patient heterogeneity limited repertoire-clinical complication correlations. Reportedly, TCR beta sequences from common variable immunodeficiency showed fewer deletions and N-nucleotide insertions.

This clonotype was obtained from a person aged 18 to 75 in good health. The sample comprised peripheral blood mononuclear cells.

CDR3 DNA, as far as it was read: TGTGCCAGCAGCCCCCGTCAGGGTACG. It codes for CASSPRQGT. The CDR3 in its entirety is CASSPRQGTQYF. This chain connects TRBV7-3 to TRBJ2-3; D might be TRBD1 (5 bases). The CDR3 is cut off 3 residues early in the read; its end comes from the germline J gene. This CDR3 has 12 residues. The germline V gene encodes CDR1 SGHTA and CDR2 FQGTGA. The V gene lost 5 bases and the J gene lost 8 bases, with 11 bases spanning the gap. The full variable domain, with the rest looked up from reference TRBV7-3 and TRBJ2-3, is GAGVSQTPSNKVTEKGKYVELRCDPISGHTALYWYRQSLGQGPEFLIYFQGTGAADDSGLPNDRFFAVRPEGSVSTLKIQRTERGDSAVYLCASSPRQGTQYFGPGTRLTVL.